This T cell receptor beta chain was sequenced during a study of T cell repertoires in cytomegalovirus infection. As concerns this clonotype: The antigen remains unidentified.

TCRdb processed the reads anew with MiXCR; each CDR3 protein has one entry. This sample has roughly 45,000 distinct CDR3 sequences; around 20% occur once, and the top ten carry around a sixth. V dropped 2 bases and J dropped 11 bases, with 16 bases sitting between them. Germline-derived CDR1 and CDR2 are SNHLY and FYNNEI. This CDR3 has 14 amino acids. The chain has TRBV2 and TRBJ1-5, with D perhaps matching TRBD1 (5 bases). The specimen sequenced was PBMCs, sequenced either directly or after in vitro stimulation (not recorded which). This sequence was found in a human donor in good health (CMV status not recorded). Some clones in this sample may be carry-over from other donors' samples. The DNA for the CDR3 is TGTGCCAGCAGTGAATTGGGGGGGGAGGGGTCCCAGCATTTT. Encoded protein: CASSELGGEGSQHF.